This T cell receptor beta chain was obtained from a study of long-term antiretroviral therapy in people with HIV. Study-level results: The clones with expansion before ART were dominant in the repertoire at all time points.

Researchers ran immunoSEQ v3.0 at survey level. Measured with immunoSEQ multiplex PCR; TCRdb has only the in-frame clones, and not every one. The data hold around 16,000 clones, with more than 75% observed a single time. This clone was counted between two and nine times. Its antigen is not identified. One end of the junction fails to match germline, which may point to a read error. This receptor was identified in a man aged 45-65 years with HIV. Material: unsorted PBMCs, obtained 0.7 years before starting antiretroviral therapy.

The CDR3 is CASSESSGNNEAFF. CDR3 DNA sequence: TGCGCCAGCAGTGAGTCATCGGGGAACAATGAAGCTTTCTTT. This rearrangement joins TRBV10-1 to TRBJ1-1; D not certain. The CDR3 extends over 14 amino acids. Germline V gene lookup returns CDR1 WNHNN and CDR2 SYGVQD (reference sequence).